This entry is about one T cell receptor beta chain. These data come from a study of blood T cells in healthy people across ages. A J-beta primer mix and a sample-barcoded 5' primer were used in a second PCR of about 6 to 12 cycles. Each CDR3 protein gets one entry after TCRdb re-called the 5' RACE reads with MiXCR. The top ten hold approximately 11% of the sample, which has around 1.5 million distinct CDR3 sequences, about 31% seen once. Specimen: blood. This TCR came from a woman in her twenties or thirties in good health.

CDR3 nucleotides: TGTGCCAGCAGTGAAACAGGAATGCGGACAGGGAGCGACAAGCAGTACTTC. As protein: CASSETGMRTGSDKQYF. This chain links TRBV6-1 with TRBJ2-7, with TRBD1 identical over 8 bases. Germline V CDR1 and CDR2: MNHNS, SASEGT. V trimming: 2 bases; J trimming: 8 bases; junction bases outside the gene matches: 17. The CDR3 has 17 residues.